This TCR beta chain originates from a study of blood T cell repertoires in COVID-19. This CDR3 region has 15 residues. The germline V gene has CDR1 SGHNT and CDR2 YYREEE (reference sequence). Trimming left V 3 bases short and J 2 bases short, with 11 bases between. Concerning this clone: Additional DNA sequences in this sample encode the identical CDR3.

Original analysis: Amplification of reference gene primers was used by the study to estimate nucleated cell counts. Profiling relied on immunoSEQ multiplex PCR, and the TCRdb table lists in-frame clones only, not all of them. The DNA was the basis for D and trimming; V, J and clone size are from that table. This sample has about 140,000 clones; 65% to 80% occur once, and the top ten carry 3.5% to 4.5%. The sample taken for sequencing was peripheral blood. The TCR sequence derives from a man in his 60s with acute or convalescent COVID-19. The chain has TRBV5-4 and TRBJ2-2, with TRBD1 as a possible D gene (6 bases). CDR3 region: CASSSGTLNTGELFF. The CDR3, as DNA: TGTGCCAGCAGCTCCGGGACACTCAACACCGGGGAGCTGTTTTTT.